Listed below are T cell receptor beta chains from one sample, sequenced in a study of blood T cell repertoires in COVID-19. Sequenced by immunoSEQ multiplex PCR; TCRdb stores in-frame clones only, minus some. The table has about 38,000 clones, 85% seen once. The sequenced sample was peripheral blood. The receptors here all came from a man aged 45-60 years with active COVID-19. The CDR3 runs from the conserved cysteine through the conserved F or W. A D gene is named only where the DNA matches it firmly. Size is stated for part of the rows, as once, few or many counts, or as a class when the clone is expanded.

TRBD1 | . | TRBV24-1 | CATSDLGQGAGNYGYTF
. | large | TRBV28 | CASTTYRQGLMNTEAFF
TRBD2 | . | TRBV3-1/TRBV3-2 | CASSHRAGGNTGELFF
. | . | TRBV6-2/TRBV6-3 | CASSFGGTSQETQYF
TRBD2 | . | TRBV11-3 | CASSSGGGGASLEQFF
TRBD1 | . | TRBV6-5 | CASSLRTGYQPQHF
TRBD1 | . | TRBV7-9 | CASSQFQRTGGEQYF
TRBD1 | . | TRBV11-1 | CASSLADREHDEQFF
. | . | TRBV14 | CASSQGGWYTF
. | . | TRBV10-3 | CAISSQAALDGYTF
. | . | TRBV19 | CASSRSYTGELFF
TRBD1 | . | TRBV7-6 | CASSLVTGSHNEQFF
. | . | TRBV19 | CASSMRGNGLRYTF
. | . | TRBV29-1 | CSVEISDYNEQFF
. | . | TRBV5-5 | CASSTGDFADIQYF
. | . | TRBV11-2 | CASSLVASGTDTQYF
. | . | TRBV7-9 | CASSSRSAKNIQYF
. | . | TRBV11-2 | CASSLVRFYEQYF
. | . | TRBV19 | CASSLGTFTYNEQFF
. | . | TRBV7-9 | CASSLPQGMNTEAFF
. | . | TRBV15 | CATSRDGAIKYTDTQYF
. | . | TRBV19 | CASSKGFGTEAFF
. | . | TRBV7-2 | CASSTQGGAYEQYF
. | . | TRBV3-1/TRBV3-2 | CASSQAAGLDSPLHF
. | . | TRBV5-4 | CASSLLGNAKNIQYF
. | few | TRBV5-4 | CASSLEDIFGYTF
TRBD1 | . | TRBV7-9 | CASSGTVQETQYF
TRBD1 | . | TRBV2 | CATQGQGGESEQYF
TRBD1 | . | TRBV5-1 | CASSLMGGQTNTEAFF
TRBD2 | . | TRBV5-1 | CASSRTSGGLTFTDTQYF
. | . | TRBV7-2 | CASSLGGANEQFF
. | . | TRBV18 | CASSPNPLNVEAQYF